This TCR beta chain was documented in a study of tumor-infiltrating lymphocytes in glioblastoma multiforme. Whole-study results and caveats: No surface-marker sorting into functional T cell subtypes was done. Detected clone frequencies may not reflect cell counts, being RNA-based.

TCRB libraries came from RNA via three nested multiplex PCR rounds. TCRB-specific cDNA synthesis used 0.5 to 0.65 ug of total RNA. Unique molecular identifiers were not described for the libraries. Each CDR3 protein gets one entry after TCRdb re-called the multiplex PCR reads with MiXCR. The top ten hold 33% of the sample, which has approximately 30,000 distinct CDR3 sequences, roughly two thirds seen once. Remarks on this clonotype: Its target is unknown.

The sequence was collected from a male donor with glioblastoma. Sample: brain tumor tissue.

CDR3 in amino acids: CASSSQGWGNQPQHF. The CDR3 coding sequence is TGCGCCAGCAGCTCACAGGGTTGGGGCAATCAGCCCCAGCATTTT. The rearrangement links TRBV5-1 to TRBJ1-5, with a tentative D call TRBD1 (6 bases). CDR1 is SGHRS and CDR2 is YFSETQ in the germline V gene. The CDR3 consists of 15 residues. V was pared by 3 bases and J by 2 bases, with 12 bases between.